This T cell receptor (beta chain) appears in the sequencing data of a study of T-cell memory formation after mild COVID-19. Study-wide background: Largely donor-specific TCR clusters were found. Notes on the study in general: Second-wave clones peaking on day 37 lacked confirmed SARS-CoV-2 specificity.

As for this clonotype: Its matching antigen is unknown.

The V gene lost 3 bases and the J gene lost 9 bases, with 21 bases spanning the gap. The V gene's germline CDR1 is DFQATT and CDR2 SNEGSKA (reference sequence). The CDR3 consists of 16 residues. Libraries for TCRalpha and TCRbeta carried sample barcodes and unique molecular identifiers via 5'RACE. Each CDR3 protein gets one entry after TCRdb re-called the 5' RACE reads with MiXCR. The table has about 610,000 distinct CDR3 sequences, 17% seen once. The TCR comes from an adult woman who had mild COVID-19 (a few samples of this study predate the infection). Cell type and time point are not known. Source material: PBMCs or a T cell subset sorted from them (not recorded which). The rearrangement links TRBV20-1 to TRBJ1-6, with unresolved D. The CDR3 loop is CSARIWPEAGISPLHF. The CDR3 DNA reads TGCAGTGCTAGGATATGGCCAGAAGCGGGGATTTCACCCCTCCACTTT.